This entry lists 23 T cell receptor beta chains sequenced from one sample in a study of T cells in tuberculosis. Time point noted: new active TB diagnosis, blood taken before or within 7 days of starting treatment. TCRdb keeps only in-frame clones here, not all; method: immunoSEQ multiplex PCR. The table includes around 49,000 clones, more than 90% detected once. Sequenced material: PBMCs, taken at tuberculosis diagnosis. The receptors were gathered from an adult with tuberculosis.

This chain joins TRBV5-6 and TRBJ2-3; TRBD2 agrees at 11 bases. The J segment lost 2 bases and the V segment lost 1 base, leaving 6 bases of the junction unmatched. This CDR3 is 17 amino acids long. In germline, CDR1 is SGHDT, CDR2 YYEEEE. The CDR3 region has the DNA TGTGCCAGCAGCTTGACTAGCGGGGGCCCACACACAGATACGCAGTATTTT. This codes for CASSLTSGGPHTDTQYF. Together with reference TRBV5-6 and TRBJ2-3, the CDR3 gives the full variable domain: DAGVTQSPTHLIKTRGQQVTLRCSPKSGHDTVSWYQQALGQGPQFIFQYYEEEERQRGNFPDRFSGHQFPNYSSELNVNALLLGDSALYLCASSLTSGGPHTDTQYFGPGTRLTVL.

This clone was picked up a small number of times. The chain carries TRBV27 and TRBJ1-5; no clear D gene. The ends were cut back, 2 bases at V and 1 base at J, with 6 bases in the middle. In germline, CDR1 is MNHEY, CDR2 SMNVEV (reference sequence). CDR3 length equals 14 residues. The CDR3 nucleotides are TGTGCCAGCAGTTTAGTGGGCAGCAATCAGCCCCAGCATTTT. It translates to CASSLVGSNQPQHF.

The chain uses TRBV5-4 and TRBJ2-7; the match to TRBD1 covers 11 bases. The CDR3 length is 14 residues. V shed 4 bases and J 1 base; nucleotides not matched to a gene: 1. CDR1 and CDR2 from the germline V gene are SGHNT and YYREEE (reference sequence). CDR3 coding DNA: TGTGCCAGCAGCCGGGACAGGGGGTCCTACGAGCAGTACTTC. Its translation is CASSRDRGSYEQYF.

The V call is TRBV4-2, the J call TRBJ2-3; 8 nucleotides align to TRBD2. The ends lost 0 bases at V and 3 bases at J; junction bases unmatched: 26. Germline CDR1 reads LGHNA; CDR2 reads YNFKEQ. This CDR3 comprises 23 residues. CDR3 in DNA: TGTGCCAGCAGCCAAGATCCTGAGGGACGGGGGCTAAGTACTAGCGGAGGGACAGATACGCAGTATTTT. Protein product: CASSQDPEGRGLSTSGGTDTQYF.

This chain connects TRBV4-1 to TRBJ2-3; 11 positions match TRBD2. V lost 0 bases to trimming and J lost 6 bases; unmatched junction nucleotides: 8. Germline V gene data show CDR1 as MGHRA and CDR2 as YSYEKL. This CDR3 has 17 amino acids. The CDR3 here is CASSQEGTSGRADTQYF. Here the CDR3 DNA reads TGCGCCAGCAGCCAAGAGGGAACTAGCGGGAGAGCGGATACGCAGTATTTT.

The chain carries TRBV10-1 and TRBJ2-2; 10 bases line up with TRBD2. From germline, CDR1 is WNHNN and CDR2 SYGVQD (reference sequence). With V trimmed by 2 bases and J by 2 bases, 5 bases remained unmatched. The CDR3 contains 17 residues. CDR3 in amino acids: CASSEVRTSGNTGELFF. CDR3 sequence (DNA): TGCGCCAGCAGTGAGGTTCGGACTAGCGGCAACACCGGGGAGCTGTTTTTT.

The gene calls are TRBV27 and TRBJ2-5; D possibly corresponds to TRBD1 (5 bases). V was cut by 0 bases and J by 4 bases, with 12 bases left in between. The CDR3 has 15 residues. Germline V lookup: CDR1 MNHEY, CDR2 SMNVEV (reference sequence). The DNA for the CDR3 is TGTGCCAGCAGTTTATCGGGTCAGGGTAGAGAGACCCAGTACTTC. Its translation is CASSLSGQGRETQYF.

The chain employs TRBV7-9 and TRBJ1-1; TRBD1 aligns across 7 bases. The germline CDR1 and CDR2 sequences are SEHNR and FQNEAQ (reference sequence). V shed 4 bases, J shed 2 bases, and the junction held 4 bases outside the gene matches. The CDR3 runs to 14 residues. The CDR3 DNA reads TGTGCCAGCAGCTACCGGGACAGCAACACTGAAGCTTTCTTT. Its protein product is CASSYRDSNTEAFF.

V gene TRBV6-5 combines with J gene TRBJ1-2, with D possibly matching TRBD1 (5 bases). Germline V CDR1 and CDR2: MNHEY, SVGAGI. There are 15 residues in the CDR3. Between the trimmed V and J ends, which lost 2 bases and 5 bases, there was a span of 15 bases. The CDR3 DNA reads as TGTGCCAGCAGTTACGGGGGGGGAGAACGGTATGGCTACACCTTC. Its protein product is CASSYGGGERYGYTF.

The gene calls are TRBV30 and TRBJ1-1; 10 bases are a match to TRBD1. The CDR3 has 14 residues. Germline V gene sequence: CDR1 GTSNPN, CDR2 SVGIG (reference sequence). V shed 7 bases and J 2 bases; nucleotides not matched to a gene: 7. The CDR3 here is CAFRRDRGNTEAFF. DNA of the CDR3: TGTGCCTTTAGGCGGGACAGGGGTAACACTGAAGCTTTCTTT.

The J gene is TRBJ2-3, the V gene TRBV2, with TRBD1 matching over 7 bases. This CDR3 has 13 residues. The V gene's germline CDR1 is SNHLY and CDR2 FYNNEI. Trimming took 4 bases from V and 5 from J; bases not matched to a gene: 3. CDR3 residues: CASSVNRGDTQYF. In DNA, the CDR3 is TGTGCCAGCAGTGTGAACAGGGGAGATACGCAGTATTTT.

J is TRBJ1-2 and V is TRBV28; 12 bases fit TRBD1. V lost 2 bases, J lost 7 bases, and 8 bases stayed unmatched. CDR1 and CDR2 (germline): MDHEN, SYDVKM. CDR3 size: 16 residues. CDR3 bases: TGTGCCAGCAGTTTAATCTCGGGACAGGGGGCCAGTGGCTACACCTTC. This sequence encodes CASSLISGQGASGYTF.

This clone was counted a few times. One junction end does not reproduce the germline sequence, and a read error may be involved. This rearrangement joins TRBV15 to TRBJ2-7; 7 bases align to TRBD2. CDR3 length: 12 amino acids. Germline CDR1 reads LNHNV; CDR2 reads YYDKDF (reference sequence). CDR3 loop: CATSRGGGTTKF. The CDR3 region has the DNA TGTGCCACCAGCAGAGGTGGTGGGACTACCAAATTC.

The rearrangement uses TRBV30 and TRBJ2-6; unclear D gene. Germline values: CDR1 GTSNPN, CDR2 SVGIG (reference sequence). This CDR3 is built from 14 residues. The ends were cut back, 2 bases at V and 1 base at J, with 6 bases in the middle. CDR3 loop: CAWSPESGANVLTF. CDR3 bases: TGTGCCTGGAGTCCGGAGTCTGGGGCCAACGTCCTGACTTTC.

This chain uses TRBV14 with TRBJ2-7; possibly TRBD1 for D (5 bases). The CDR3 length is 13 residues. The germline gives CDR1 SGHDN, CDR2 FVKESK. V shed 1 base and J shed 6 bases, with 10 bases lying between them. Here the CDR3 reads CASSQVIQGEQYF. The CDR3 nucleotides are TGTGCCAGCAGCCAAGTAATCCAGGGCGAGCAGTACTTC.

The chain recombines TRBV11-2 with TRBJ2-3; 14 nucleotides match TRBD2. Germline V gives CDR1 SGHAT, CDR2 FQNNGV. This CDR3 spans 18 amino acids. Germline trimming cut 5 bases from V and 6 bases from J; bases unmatched to any gene: 13. Written as DNA, the CDR3 is TGTGCCAGCAGCAATGGACTAGCGGGAGGACTGAGGGTTGATACGCAGTATTTT. It codes for CASSNGLAGGLRVDTQYF.

There are a few counts of this clone. This chain links TRBV27 with TRBJ1-1, with 8 bases aligning to TRBD1. Per germline, CDR1 MNHEY and CDR2 SMNVEV (reference sequence). V shed 2 bases, J shed 1 base, and the junction held 0 bases outside the gene matches. This CDR3 region has 14 residues. DNA for the CDR3: TGTGCCAGCAGTTTAACAGGGGGGAACACTGAAGCTTTCTTT. Amino acid sequence: CASSLTGGNTEAFF.

This clone ranks as medium-sized. The chain links TRBV2 to TRBJ1-2; 10 positions match TRBD1. Germline V lookup: CDR1 SNHLY, CDR2 FYNNEI. The CDR3 has 13 residues. J was trimmed by 6 bases and V by 10 bases; bases with no gene match: 8. The chain's CDR3 is CAIILGTGDGYTF. The CDR3, as DNA: TGTGCCATCATTCTTGGGACAGGGGATGGCTACACCTTC.

The chain combines TRBV27 with TRBJ1-4; D not resolved. Germline CDR1 and CDR2: MNHEY and SMNVEV (reference sequence). V was clipped by 0 bases and J by 4 bases, with 6 bases between them. The CDR3 length is 14 residues. The CDR3 loop reads CASSLSGFNEKLFF. The CDR3 DNA reads TGTGCCAGCAGTTTATCGGGCTTTAATGAAAAACTGTTTTTT. Variable domain in full (rest from reference TRBV27 and TRBJ1-4): EAQVTQNPRYLITVTGKKLTVTCSQNMNHEYMSWYRQDPGLGLRQIYYSMNVEVTDKGDVPEGYKVSRKEKRNFPLILESPSPNQTSLYFCASSLSGFNEKLFFGSGTQLSVL.

V gene TRBV30 combines with J gene TRBJ2-3; TRBD2 might be the D (6 bases). Germline values: CDR1 GTSNPN, CDR2 SVGIG (reference sequence). Trimming shortened V by 5 bases and J by 0 bases, and 9 bases separated the two germline ends. The CDR3 consists of 13 residues. CDR3 protein: CAWAGSSTDTQYF. In nucleotides, the CDR3 is TGTGCCTGGGCGGGGTCCAGCACAGATACGCAGTATTTT. Combining the CDR3 with reference TRBV30 and TRBJ2-3 gives the whole variable domain SQTIHQWPATLVQPVGSPLSLECTVEGTSNPNLYWYRQAAGRGLQLLFYSVGIGQISSEVPQNLSASRPQDRQFILSSKKLLLSDSGFYLCAWAGSSTDTQYFGPGTRLTVL.

Here the CDR3 DNA reads TGTGCCAGCAGAGACAGTGCCCAAGAGACCCAGTACTTC. Translating it yields CASRDSAQETQYF. This chain uses TRBV6-6 with TRBJ2-5; tentative D call: TRBD1 (5 bases). Deletions cut 6 bases from V and 1 base from J, with 9 bases between. The CDR3 is made up of 13 amino acids. Germline CDR1 is MNHNY and CDR2 is SVGAGI (reference sequence).

The chain carries TRBV4-2 and TRBJ2-1; TRBD2 matches 9 bases. From germline, CDR1 is LGHNA and CDR2 YNFKEQ. This CDR3 contains 19 residues. The V gene end was trimmed by 4 bases and the J gene end by 6 bases; junction bases not matched to a gene: 19. For the CDR3, the DNA is TGTGCCAGCAGCCCCACTGGGACTAGCCGACGATATGGGAGCAATGAGCAGTTCTTC. Protein sequence: CASSPTGTSRRYGSNEQFF.

J is TRBJ2-7 and V is TRBV5-6, with D possibly matching TRBD1 (6 bases). The length of the CDR3 is 14 residues. V was cut by 2 bases and J by 0 bases, with 9 bases left in between. From germline, CDR1 is SGHDT and CDR2 YYEEEE. In nucleotides, the CDR3 is TGTGCCAGCAGCTTAACAGGGTCCTCCTACGAGCAGTACTTC. It encodes CASSLTGSSYEQYF.